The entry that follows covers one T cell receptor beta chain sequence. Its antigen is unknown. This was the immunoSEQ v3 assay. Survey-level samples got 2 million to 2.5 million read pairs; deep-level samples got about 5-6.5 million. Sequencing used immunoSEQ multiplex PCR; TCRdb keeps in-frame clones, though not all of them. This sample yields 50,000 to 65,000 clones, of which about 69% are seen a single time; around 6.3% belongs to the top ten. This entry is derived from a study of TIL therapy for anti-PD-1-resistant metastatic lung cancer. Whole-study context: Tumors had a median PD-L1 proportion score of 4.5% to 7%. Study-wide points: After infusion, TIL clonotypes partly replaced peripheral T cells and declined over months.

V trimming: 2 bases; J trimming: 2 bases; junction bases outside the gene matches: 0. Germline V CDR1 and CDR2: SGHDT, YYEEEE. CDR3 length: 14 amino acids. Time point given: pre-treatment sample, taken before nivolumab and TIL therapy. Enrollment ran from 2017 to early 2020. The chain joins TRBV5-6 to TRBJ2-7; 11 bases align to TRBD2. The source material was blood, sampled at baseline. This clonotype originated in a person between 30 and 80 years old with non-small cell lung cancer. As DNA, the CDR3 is TGTGCCAGCAGCTTTAGCGGGGGGGCCTACGAGCAGTACTTC. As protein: CASSFSGGAYEQYF.